The 4 T cell receptor beta chains reported below all come from one sample, sequenced in a study of T cells in Graves' hyperthyroidism and ophthalmopathy. The CDR3 regions of TCR beta were amplified from RNA transcripts. The HTBI primer set served for first-round RT-PCR of the TCR CDR3. TCRdb re-called the multiplex PCR reads with MiXCR, one entry per CDR3 protein. The data show 450,000 to 600,000 distinct CDR3 sequences, approximately 14% seen once. The material sequenced was blood. All receptors derive from a middle-aged woman with Graves' hyperthyroidism.

This rearrangement joins TRBV6-1 to TRBJ2-7; D possibly uses TRBD1 or TRBD2 (6 bases each). This CDR3 is built from 14 residues. V lost 7 bases, J lost 5 bases, and 18 bases lay in between. The germline V gene encodes CDR1 MNHNS and CDR2 SASEGT. CDR3 DNA: TGTGCCAGCAAACAGAGGGGGGCGCGGGACGAGCAGTACTTC. This encodes CASKQRGARDEQYF.

This chain uses TRBV15 with TRBJ2-4, with D possibly TRBD2 on 5 matching bases. V shed 0 bases and J shed 0 bases, with 12 bases lying between them. Per the germline V gene, CDR1 is LNHNV and CDR2 is YYDKDF (reference sequence). The length of the CDR3 is 17 residues. The CDR3 DNA reads as TGTGCCACCAGCAGAGATCAAAGCGGTCTAGCCAAAAACATTCAGTACTTC. Translating gives CATSRDQSGLAKNIQYF. Complete variable domain (other parts from reference TRBV15 and TRBJ2-4): DAMVIQNPRYQVTQFGKPVTLSCSQTLNHNVMYWYQQKSSQAPKLLFHYYDKDFNNEADTPDNFQSRRPNTSFCFLDIRSPGLGDTAMYLCATSRDQSGLAKNIQYFGAGTRLSVL.

V is TRBV19 and J is TRBJ2-5, with D hard to call. Per germline, CDR1 LNHDA and CDR2 SQIVND (reference sequence). The CDR3 spans 14 residues. V lost 0 bases and J 4 bases, leaving 9 bases between the germline ends. The CDR3 sequence is CASSIDRARETQYF. The CDR3 bases are TGTGCCAGTAGTATAGATAGGGCACGAGAGACCCAGTACTTC.

This clonotype occurred a few times. The chain has TRBV29-1 and TRBJ2-3; possible D gene TRBD1, 6 bases. CDR3 size: 14 residues. With 8 bases removed from V and 2 bases from J, the gap between germline ends came to 17 bases. In germline, CDR1 is SQVTM, CDR2 ANQGSEA. The CDR3 sequence: CSQRGSEFTDTQYF. Here the CDR3 DNA reads TGCAGCCAGAGGGGGAGCGAGTTCACAGATACGCAGTATTTT.